These 32 T cell receptor beta chains came from one sample sequenced in a study of early T cells in non-severe SARS-CoV-2 infection. In TCRdb, the 5' RACE reads were re-called with MiXCR into one record per CDR3 protein. The sample has around 92,000 distinct CDR3 sequences; 8% to 13% are singletons. The sequencing sample was made of whole blood. Every receptor here comes from an adult who was a healthcare worker with PCR-confirmed SARS-CoV-2 infection or an uninfected control (not recorded which).

This rearrangement joins TRBV6-1 to TRBJ2-7; 7 bases align to TRBD1. Germline values: CDR1 MNHNS, CDR2 SASEGT. Unmatched junction bases numbered 7, after V lost 7 bases and J lost 4 bases. The CDR3 runs to 13 residues. The chain's CDR3 is CASTDRERYEQYF. As DNA, the CDR3 is TGTGCCAGCACTGACAGGGAGAGGTACGAGCAGTACTTC.

This clonotype showed up many times. The chain couples TRBV4-1 to TRBJ2-1; TRBD2 matches at 8 bases. Trimming removed 2 bases from V and 8 bases from J; junction bases left unmatched: 17. Germline V lookup: CDR1 MGHRA, CDR2 YSYEKL. The CDR3 is 18 residues long. This chain's CDR3 is CASSQTAAASGSIYEQFF. The CDR3 DNA follows: TGCGCCAGCAGCCAAACGGCCGCCGCCAGCGGGAGTATCTATGAGCAGTTCTTC.

This clonotype was observed many times. This sequence joins TRBV5-1 and TRBJ1-4, with D perhaps TRBD1 (5 bases). The CDR3 sequence is 15 residues long. Germline CDR1 is SGHRS and CDR2 is YFSETQ. V gave up 4 bases and J gave up 13 bases, with 23 bases separating them. CDR3 region: CASSPKGDRDSVLFF. CDR3 bases: TGCGCCAGCAGCCCGAAAGGGGACCGCGATTCAGTACTGTTTTTT.

This clonotype has only a few counts. This chain connects TRBV29-1 to TRBJ2-3; 8 bases line up with TRBD2. Germline V gene lookup returns CDR1 SQVTM and CDR2 ANQGSEA. The CDR3 extends over 13 amino acids. V dropped 7 bases and J dropped 1; count of bases not matched to a gene: 4. The CDR3 sequence is CSGQTSGTDTQYF. The CDR3 region has the DNA TGCAGCGGCCAGACTAGCGGCACAGATACGCAGTATTTT.

There are many counts of this clonotype. This sequence joins TRBV5-1 and TRBJ2-7; D gene uncertain. The germline CDR1 and CDR2 sequences are SGHRS and YFSETQ. This CDR3 has 14 amino acids. V shed 2 bases and J shed 0 bases, with 9 bases lying between them. DNA of the CDR3: TGCGCCAGCAGCTTACCTGCCAGCTCCTACGAGCAGTACTTC. Translated: CASSLPASSYEQYF.

This clonotype has more than one count but fewer than ten. The chain has TRBV7-2 and TRBJ1-3; 10 nucleotides line up with TRBD1. This CDR3 is 16 amino acids long. Looked up from germline, CDR1 is SGHTA and CDR2 is FQGNSA. V gave up 5 bases and J gave up 0 bases; unmatched junction bases: 4. CDR3 DNA sequence: TGTGCCAGCAGCCGGGACAGGGGTTCCTCTGGAAACACCATATATTTT. This gives the protein CASSRDRGSSGNTIYF.

This clonotype was detected only a few times. This chain links TRBV15 with TRBJ1-6, with 7 bases that match TRBD1. The CDR3 runs to 17 residues. J was trimmed by 9 bases and V by 3 bases; bases with no gene match: 14. Germline CDR1 reads LNHNV; CDR2 reads YYDKDF (reference sequence). The CDR3, as DNA: TGTGCCACCAGCAGCTTAGTAAGGGGGCGCGGTAGTTCACCCCTCCACTTT. As protein: CATSSLVRGRGSSPLHF.

This clonotype was seen only a few times. V and J are TRBV7-9 and TRBJ1-4; D unclear. The CDR3 runs to 11 residues. V lost 1 base and J 16 bases, leaving 10 bases between the germline ends. Germline V gene sequence: CDR1 SEHNR, CDR2 FQNEAQ (reference sequence). The CDR3 bases are TGTGCCAGCAGCTTAGATGGGAGTTCGTTTTTT. Protein sequence: CASSLDGSSFF.

The sample holds many counts of this clonotype. This chain links TRBV28 with TRBJ1-2; maybe TRBD1 (6 bases). CDR3 length equals 14 residues. In germline, CDR1 is MDHEN, CDR2 SYDVKM. The V end lost 8 bases, the J end lost 4 bases, and 17 bases lay between the germline ends. The chain's CDR3 is CASRDRPDGYGYTF. The CDR3 DNA sequence: TGTGCCAGCCGAGACAGGCCCGACGGCTATGGCTACACCTTC.

There are a few counts of this clonotype. V usage is TRBV20-1 and J usage is TRBJ1-6, with D possibly matching TRBD1 (6 bases). V gave up 5 bases and J gave up 9 bases, with 20 bases separating them. The CDR3 is 15 residues long. CDR1 is DFQATT, CDR2 SNEGSKA, per germline (reference sequence). DNA of the CDR3: TGCAGTGCTCCGACCTACAGGGTGGCGGGTTCACCCCTCCACTTT. It yields the protein CSAPTYRVAGSPLHF.

A remark on this clonotype: A read error may be the cause here, since a much bigger clone is one base away. The V call is TRBV18, the J call TRBJ2-7; 10 bases map to TRBD1. In germline, CDR1 is KGHSH, CDR2 LQKENI. The CDR3 has 16 residues. The CDR3 loop reads CASSPSGQGMTYELYF. For the CDR3, the DNA is TGTGCCAGCTCACCCTCGGGACAGGGGATGACCTACGAGCTGTACTTC.

This sequence joins TRBV7-9 and TRBJ2-1; TRBD2 is a possible D gene (6 bases). Germline CDR1 SEHNR, CDR2 FQNEAQ (reference sequence). The V and J ends lost 5 bases and 6 bases respectively, with 20 bases between them. There are 16 residues in the CDR3. The CDR3 spells CASSRARLLASNEQFF. In DNA form, the CDR3 reads TGTGCCAGCAGCCGGGCCCGGCTACTAGCTAGCAATGAGCAGTTCTTC.

This chain links TRBV19 with TRBJ2-7, with D perhaps matching TRBD2 (5 bases). The V end was cut by 7 bases, the J end by 2 bases, with 15 bases between. CDR1 is LNHDA, CDR2 SQIVND, per germline (reference sequence). This CDR3 is 14 amino acids long. The CDR3 region has the DNA TGTGCCAGTAACCCTTCCCCGGAGGCCTACGAGCAGTACTTC. It yields the protein CASNPSPEAYEQYF.

This clonotype was counted many times. The V gene is TRBV7-3, the J gene TRBJ1-5; 7 bases fit TRBD1. With 6 bases clipped from V and 7 bases from J, the junction kept 9 bases outside the gene matches. This CDR3 spans 14 amino acids. The germline CDR1 and CDR2 sequences are SGHTA and FQGTGA. CDR3 in DNA: TGTGCCAGCAGTTTGACAGGGTATGGACAGCCCCAGCATTTT. It yields the protein CASSLTGYGQPQHF.

V usage is TRBV29-1 and J usage is TRBJ2-5, with TRBD1 identical over 8 bases. The CDR3 is 14 amino acids. The V segment lost 1 base and the J segment 4 bases; nucleotides outside the gene matches: 5. Per the germline V gene, CDR1 is SQVTM and CDR2 is ANQGSEA. CDR3 DNA sequence: TGCAGCGTTGAAGGGGGACAGGCCGCAGAGACCCAGTACTTC. Its protein product is CSVEGGQAAETQYF.

This clonotype was seen a few times. This chain connects TRBV7-2 to TRBJ1-6; D not certain. Trimming removed 0 bases at V and 9 bases at J, with 12 bases between. CDR3 size: 15 residues. Germline V CDR1 and CDR2: SGHTA, FQGNSA. The CDR3 nucleotides are TGTGCCAGCAGCTTAGCCCATAACCCTGCTTCACCCCTCCACTTT. Translating gives CASSLAHNPASPLHF.

This clonotype was picked up many times. J is TRBJ2-3 and V is TRBV20-1, with TRBD2 identical over 8 bases. The germline V gene encodes CDR1 DFQATT and CDR2 SNEGSKA (reference sequence). The CDR3 covers 16 residues. Trimming cost V 1 base and J 4 bases; bases outside gene matches: 10. The CDR3 DNA sequence: TGCAGTGCTAGAGCCGGCGGGAGGCTGTCGCCAGATACGCAGTATTTT. Translated: CSARAGGRLSPDTQYF.

V and J are TRBV24-1 and TRBJ2-1; no clear D gene. There are 12 residues in the CDR3. Germline V CDR1 and CDR2: KGHDR, SFDVKD. V was cut by 3 bases and J by 13 bases, with 12 bases left in between. CDR3 DNA sequence: TGTGCCACCAGTGATCATTCGAGCTCTCAGTTCTTC. Translation gives CATSDHSSSQFF.

Only a few counts were recorded for this clonotype. The chain carries TRBV10-1 and TRBJ1-5; 8 nucleotides agree with TRBD1. Germline CDR1 is WNHNN and CDR2 is SYGVQD (reference sequence). The CDR3 extends over 15 amino acids. The V segment lost 3 bases and the J segment 5 bases; nucleotides outside the gene matches: 6. The CDR3 bases are TGCGCCAGCAGTGATTTGGACAGGGAGGATCAGCCCCAGCATTTT. Translation: CASSDLDREDQPQHF.

This chain uses TRBV20-1 with TRBJ1-2; D not certain. Trimming removed 6 bases at V and 6 bases at J, with 11 bases between. Germline V gene data show CDR1 as DFQATT and CDR2 as SNEGSKA (reference sequence). The CDR3 runs 11 residues. DNA for the CDR3: TGCAGTGCGGCCTCAGGAAATGGCTACACCTTC. Amino acids: CSAASGNGYTF.

This clonotype was seen ten or more times. The genes are TRBV12-3 or TRBV12-4 and TRBJ1-1; perhaps TRBD1 as D (6 bases). V lost 3 bases and J lost 4, with 12 bases in between. The CDR3 sequence is 14 residues long. As DNA, the CDR3 is TGTGCCAGCAGTTTCAACAGGGCTGGCACTGAAGCTTTCTTT. Translation: CASSFNRAGTEAFF.

V usage is TRBV6-5 and J usage is TRBJ1-1; 9 nucleotides line up with TRBD1. The CDR3 is 13 residues long. CDR1 is MNHEY and CDR2 is SVGAGI in the germline V gene. Trimming cost V 6 bases and J 9 bases; bases outside gene matches: 8. CDR3 nucleotides: TGTGCCAGCAGACCGCCGGGACAGGGTAAAGCTTTCTTT. Protein product: CASRPPGQGKAFF.

This sequence joins TRBV2 and TRBJ2-1; tentatively, D is TRBD1 or TRBD2 (5 bases each). CDR3 length: 12 amino acids. The V end was cut by 6 bases, the J end by 14 bases, with 17 bases between. The germline V gene encodes CDR1 SNHLY and CDR2 FYNNEI. The CDR3 nucleotides read TGTGCCAGCAGCCCCGGGGACCTTCGCGAGTTCTTC. Its protein is CASSPGDLREFF. The entire variable domain, with the rest obtained from reference TRBV2 and TRBJ2-1, is as follows: EPEVTQTPSHQVTQMGQEVILRCVPISNHLYFYWYRQILGQKVEFLVSFYNNEISEKSEIFDDQFSVERPDGSNFTLKIRSTKLEDSAMYFCASSPGDLREFFGPGTRLTVL.

The chain links TRBV15 to TRBJ2-3; 7 nucleotides align to TRBD2. Germline V gene sequence: CDR1 LNHNV, CDR2 YYDKDF (reference sequence). This CDR3 has 14 amino acids. V shed 2 bases and J 5 bases; nucleotides not matched to a gene: 4. The CDR3 sequence: CATSRPSGRDTQYF. The CDR3 DNA reads as TGTGCCACCAGCAGACCTAGCGGCCGAGATACGCAGTATTTT. Drawing the rest from reference TRBV15 and TRBJ2-3, the complete variable domain is DAMVIQNPRYQVTQFGKPVTLSCSQTLNHNVMYWYQQKSSQAPKLLFHYYDKDFNNEADTPDNFQSRRPNTSFCFLDIRSPGLGDTAMYLCATSRPSGRDTQYFGPGTRLTVL.

This clonotype was counted between two and nine times. This chain connects TRBV5-1 to TRBJ2-3; D gene ambiguous. CDR3 length equals 18 residues. The germline V gene encodes CDR1 SGHRS and CDR2 YFSETQ. Deletions cut 0 bases from V and 0 bases from J, with 17 bases between. The DNA of the CDR3 is TGCGCCAGCAGCTTGGGGGCCCTAGTCTTTACTAGCACAGATACGCAGTATTTT. The encoded protein is CASSLGALVFTSTDTQYF.

The chain uses TRBV27 and TRBJ2-7; TRBD1 aligns across 7 bases. The V segment lost 5 bases and the J segment 4 bases; nucleotides outside the gene matches: 5. This CDR3 is built from 13 residues. From germline, CDR1 is MNHEY and CDR2 SMNVEV (reference sequence). The CDR3 is CASSATGPYEQYF. The CDR3 nucleotides are TGTGCCAGCAGTGCGACAGGGCCGTACGAGCAGTACTTC.

This clonotype occurred many times. This rearrangement joins TRBV5-6 to TRBJ2-7; 7 nucleotides agree with TRBD1. Germline loops: CDR1 SGHDT, CDR2 YYEEEE. Trimming cost V 2 bases and J 1 base; bases outside gene matches: 3. CDR3 length: 14 residues. DNA of the CDR3: TGTGCCAGCAGCTTACCGACAGGGTCCTACGAGCAGTACTTC. Residues: CASSLPTGSYEQYF.

This clonotype was seen repeatedly, ten times or more. The chain combines TRBV4-1 with TRBJ1-5; possible D gene TRBD1, 6 bases. The CDR3 is made up of 16 amino acids. V was cut by 3 bases and J by 4 bases, with 16 bases left in between. Per the germline V gene, CDR1 is MGHRA and CDR2 is YSYEKL. DNA for the CDR3: TGCGCCAGCAGCCAGCGACAGGATTGGGGTAATCAGCCCCAGCATTTT. Its protein product is CASSQRQDWGNQPQHF.

Details on this clonotype: A much bigger clone sits one base away, suggesting this may be a read error. The genes are TRBV20-1 and TRBJ1-1; no reliable D call. The CDR3 contains 15 residues. CDR1 is DFQATT and CDR2 is SNEGSKA in the germline V gene (reference sequence). Between the trimmed V and J ends, which lost 4 bases and 1 base, there was a span of 16 bases. CDR3 DNA: TGCAGTGCTATAGACCCAAGGGCTCGGAACACTGAAGCTTTCTTT. It encodes CSAIDPRARNTEAFF.

This clonotype was found a few times. The chain joins TRBV2 to TRBJ2-5; unclear D gene. Germline V CDR1 and CDR2: SNHLY, FYNNEI. This CDR3 contains 12 residues. V was pared by 6 bases and J by 5 bases, with 10 bases between. The CDR3 sequence: CASRAVTETQYF. The CDR3 DNA follows: TGTGCCAGCAGAGCAGTCACGGAGACCCAGTACTTC.

This clonotype was seen many times. This CDR3 reads CASSPTRSGEQYF. In DNA form, the CDR3 reads TGTGCCAGCAGTCCTACTAGATCGGGGGAGCAGTACTTC. V is TRBV7-6 and J is TRBJ2-7; D perhaps matches TRBD2 (5 bases). Germline lookup yields CDR1 SGHVS and CDR2 FNYEAQ. Trimming took 6 bases from V and 7 from J, leaving 16 bases between them. There are 13 residues in the CDR3.

This clonotype showed up just once. Possible read error: a much larger clone is one base away. This chain links TRBV20-1 with TRBJ2-1, with D unresolved. The germline CDR1 and CDR2 sequences are DFQATT and SNEGSKA (reference sequence). The CDR3 is 11 residues long. Written as DNA, the CDR3 is TGCAGAGTCCTAGGGTCCAATGAGCAGTTCTTC. Translating it yields CRVLGSNEQFF.